This record concerns one T cell receptor (beta chain) sequence. The antigen is unknown. The CDR3 consists of 15 residues. CDR1 and CDR2 from the germline V gene are MDHEN and SYDVKM. With V trimmed by 4 bases and J by 1 base, 3 bases remained unmatched. The data were taken from a study of shared clonotypes between healthy human individuals. Study-level background: The composition of the donors was a couple of women and a few men aged 18 to 49. General observations from the study: Genetic and exposure-history diversity was limited by the few donors.

Unsorted PBMC DNA sequencing spanned ten immunoSEQ deep assay plates. Profiled with immunoSEQ multiplex PCR; TCRdb holds only in-frame clones, not every one. Here the sample spans 450,000 to 500,000 clones, more than 65% being singletons. Extraction of genomic DNA in unsorted samples used approximately 84 million PBMCs. This clonotype was sampled from a woman between 35 and 50 years old in good health. Some clones in this sample may be carry-over from other donors' samples. This sequence joins TRBV28 and TRBJ2-2; 7 nucleotides line up with TRBD1. The sequencing sample was made of PBMCs. The CDR3 DNA follows: TGTGCCAGCAGTTGGGACAGCAGGAACACCGGGGAGCTGTTTTTT. Protein sequence: CASSWDSRNTGELFF.